These 10 T cell receptor beta chains were all obtained from the same sample, sequenced in a study of OX40 agonist ivuxolimab in advanced cancers. TCRdb's copy holds only in-frame clones and misses some; the assay was immunoSEQ multiplex PCR. The table has tens of thousands of clones, roughly nine tenths seen once. This specimen was CD4+ or CD8+ T cells sorted from blood, taken in a trial of the OX40 agonist ivuxolimab. The receptors here all came from an adult with an advanced solid tumor such as melanoma, head and neck, liver or kidney cancer.

V usage is TRBV4-1 and J usage is TRBJ2-2, with TRBD2 identical over 9 bases. After removal of 1 base from V and 7 bases from J, the junction contained 13 bases not matched to a gene. CDR1 and CDR2 (germline): MGHRA, YSYEKL. The CDR3 is 18 amino acids. CDR3 sequence: CASSQVPTLAGDGGELFF. DNA of the CDR3: TGCGCCAGCAGCCAAGTTCCGACACTAGCGGGTGATGGCGGGGAGCTGTTTTTT.

The chain links TRBV11-2 to TRBJ2-1, with TRBD2 matching 8 bases. J lost 4 bases, V lost 1 base, and 3 bases had no gene match. The CDR3 consists of 15 residues. Per germline, CDR1 SGHAT and CDR2 FQNNGV. The DNA of the CDR3 is TGTGCCAGCAGCTTAGGTAGCGGGGATTACAATGAGCAGTTCTTC. This sequence encodes CASSLGSGDYNEQFF.

CDR3 coding DNA: TGTGCCAGCAGTTTATCGACAGGCGTAGGCAATCAGCCCCAGCATTTT. Protein sequence: CASSLSTGVGNQPQHF. The J gene is TRBJ1-5, the V gene TRBV27; D is possibly TRBD1 (6 bases). The CDR3 has 16 residues. In germline, CDR1 is MNHEY, CDR2 SMNVEV (reference sequence). V was cut by 0 bases and J by 2 bases, with 11 bases left in between.

The chain joins TRBV27 to TRBJ1-6; 8 bases align to TRBD1. J lost 9 bases, V lost 5 bases, and 9 bases had no gene match. Germline V gene data show CDR1 as MNHEY and CDR2 as SMNVEV (reference sequence). This CDR3 has 15 residues. The CDR3 nucleotides are TGTGCCAGCAGTCCCCGGACAGGGAGTAGTTCACCCCTCCACTTT. Translation: CASSPRTGSSSPLHF.

The chain recombines TRBV4-1 with TRBJ2-7, with TRBD1 identical over 9 bases. The CDR3 is 15 residues long. Trimming cost V 1 base and J 3 bases; bases outside gene matches: 4. Germline V gene lookup returns CDR1 MGHRA and CDR2 YSYEKL. The CDR3 loop reads CASSQAKGQGYEQYF. The CDR3 coding sequence is TGCGCCAGCAGCCAAGCCAAGGGACAGGGCTACGAGCAGTACTTC.

J is TRBJ2-1 and V is TRBV9, with TRBD1 matching 7 bases. CDR3 length: 16 amino acids. J gave up 0 bases and V 3 bases, and 6 bases lay outside the gene matches. Germline V gene sequence: CDR1 SGDLS, CDR2 YYNGEE. The CDR3 loop reads CASSAPGGSSYNEQFF. The CDR3 bases are TGTGCCAGCAGCGCTCCAGGGGGAAGCTCCTACAATGAGCAGTTCTTC. The full variable domain, its missing parts supplied by reference TRBV9 and TRBJ2-1, is DSGVTQTPKHLITATGQRVTLRCSPRSGDLSVYWYQQSLDQGLQFLIQYYNGEERAKGNILERFSAQQFPDLHSELNLSSLELGDSALYFCASSAPGGSSYNEQFFGPGTRLTVL.

The chain is built from TRBV11-3 and TRBJ2-1, with 8 bases fitting TRBD1. Looked up from germline, CDR1 is SGHNT and CDR2 is YENEEA. This CDR3 has 17 amino acids. J was trimmed by 0 bases and V by 0 bases; bases with no gene match: 4. Written as DNA, the CDR3 is TGTGCCAGCAGCTTAGATGAAGGGACAGGCTCCTACAATGAGCAGTTCTTC. Translating it yields CASSLDEGTGSYNEQFF.

V is TRBV4-1 and J is TRBJ2-1, with D possibly being TRBD1 (6 bases). Trimming cost V 3 bases and J 6 bases, with 12 bases left between them. The CDR3 consists of 14 residues. Germline V gene lookup returns CDR1 MGHRA and CDR2 YSYEKL. The chain's CDR3 is CASSHLGQSNEQFF. CDR3 bases: TGCGCCAGCAGCCACCTCGGACAGTCCAATGAGCAGTTCTTC.

This clone was seen more than once but under ten times. The chain employs TRBV19 and TRBJ1-2; 9 nucleotides align to TRBD1. CDR3 size: 16 residues. V lost 0 bases and J lost 8; bases outside the gene matches: 10. Looked up from germline, CDR1 is LNHDA and CDR2 is SQIVND (reference sequence). For the CDR3, the DNA is TGTGCCAGTAGTATAGACCCCCCGACAGGGGGTAGGGGCTACACCTTC. Amino acids: CASSIDPPTGGRGYTF.

The chain links TRBV5-1 to TRBJ2-3, with D perhaps TRBD1 or TRBD2 (5 bases each). Germline-derived CDR1 and CDR2 are SGHRS and YFSETQ. Deletions cut 7 bases from V and 0 bases from J, with 12 bases between. The CDR3 has 14 amino acids. For the CDR3, the DNA is TGCGCCAGCCGACGTTGGGGGAGCACAGATACGCAGTATTTT. This encodes CASRRWGSTDTQYF.